A single T cell receptor beta chain is shown here with its context. Its antigen is still unknown. Other nucleotide sequences in the sample specify the same CDR3. TCRdb's copy holds only in-frame clones and misses some; the assay was immunoSEQ multiplex PCR. Among 60,000 to 75,000 clones listed, around 92% were seen once. Trimming at V came to 1 base and at J to 3 bases, leaving 0 bases not matched to a gene. CDR3 length: 13 residues. Germline CDR1 LNHDA, CDR2 SQIVND (reference sequence). The data derive from a study of OX40 agonist ivuxolimab in advanced cancers. Whole-study context: Of mixed ages from about 23 to 85 and averaging about 60 years, the group was approximately 80% male. Overall study results and limits: Researchers did not establish what antigens the expanded peripheral T cells target.

Sample: CD4+ or CD8+ T cells sorted from blood, taken in a trial of the OX40 agonist ivuxolimab. The rearrangement joins TRBV19 to TRBJ2-7, with 7 bases matching TRBD1. The source is an adult with an advanced solid tumor such as melanoma, head and neck, liver or kidney cancer. This CDR3 is CASSIAGGYEQYF. CDR3 bases: TGTGCCAGTAGTATAGCAGGGGGCTACGAGCAGTACTTC.